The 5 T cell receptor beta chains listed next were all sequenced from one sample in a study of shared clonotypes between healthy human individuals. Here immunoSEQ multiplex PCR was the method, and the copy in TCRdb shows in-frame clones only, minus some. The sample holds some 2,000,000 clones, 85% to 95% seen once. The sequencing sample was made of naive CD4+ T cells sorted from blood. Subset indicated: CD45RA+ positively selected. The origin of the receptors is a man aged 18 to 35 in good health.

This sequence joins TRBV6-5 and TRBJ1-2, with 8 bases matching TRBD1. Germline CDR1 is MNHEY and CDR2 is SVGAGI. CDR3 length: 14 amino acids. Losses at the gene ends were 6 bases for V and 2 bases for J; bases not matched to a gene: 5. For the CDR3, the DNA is TGTGCCAGCAGGACAGGGGACTCAAACTATGGCTACACCTTC. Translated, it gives CASRTGDSNYGYTF.

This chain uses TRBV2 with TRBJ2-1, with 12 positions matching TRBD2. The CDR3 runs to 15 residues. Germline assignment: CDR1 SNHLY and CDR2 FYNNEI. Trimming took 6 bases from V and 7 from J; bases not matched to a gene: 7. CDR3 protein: CASRLTSGGLNEQFF. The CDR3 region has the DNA TGTGCCAGCAGACTCACTAGCGGGGGGTTGAATGAGCAGTTCTTC.

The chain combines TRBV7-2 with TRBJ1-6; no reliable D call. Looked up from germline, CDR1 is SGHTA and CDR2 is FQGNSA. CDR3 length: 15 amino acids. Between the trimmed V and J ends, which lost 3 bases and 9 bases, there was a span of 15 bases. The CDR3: CASSFVGSLPSPLHF. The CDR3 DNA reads TGTGCCAGCAGCTTCGTGGGATCTCTCCCTTCACCCCTCCACTTT.

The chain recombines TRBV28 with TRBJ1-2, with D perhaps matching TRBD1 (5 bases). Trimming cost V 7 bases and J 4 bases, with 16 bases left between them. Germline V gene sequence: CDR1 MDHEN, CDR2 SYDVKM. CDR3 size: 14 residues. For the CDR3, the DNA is TGTGCCAGCACCCTAAGGGGCTTCGGCTATGGCTACACCTTC. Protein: CASTLRGFGYGYTF.

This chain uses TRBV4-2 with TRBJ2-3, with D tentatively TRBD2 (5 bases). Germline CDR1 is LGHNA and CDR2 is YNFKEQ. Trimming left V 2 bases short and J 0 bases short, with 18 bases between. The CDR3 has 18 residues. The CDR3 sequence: CASSQYDTGGLSTDTQYF. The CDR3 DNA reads TGTGCCAGCAGCCAATATGACACGGGCGGGCTAAGCACAGATACGCAGTATTTT.